A single sample is the source of the 20 T cell receptor beta chains below, sequenced in a study of vaccination and CD4 T cells after COVID-19. Sequenced with the Oncomine TCR Beta short-read assay was DNA taken from cultured CD4+ T cells. In TCRdb, the PCR reads were re-called with MiXCR into one record per CDR3 protein. The repertoire consists of 7,000 to 9,000 distinct CDR3 sequences, with 45% to 60% occurring once and the leading ten covering 8%. The treatment was: roughly 10-day PBMC culture with coronavirus spike peptide pools or control peptides (ViraFEST assay). No antigen is known for these receptors. The sample was CD4+ T cells from blood, cultured in vitro. The receptors were sampled from a human donor who had recovered from COVID-19.

The chain combines TRBV7-3 with TRBJ2-6; 7 bases match TRBD1. The CDR3 extends over 18 amino acids. The germline V gene has CDR1 SGHTA and CDR2 FQGTGA. The junction had 10 bases not matched to a gene; V was cut back by 5 bases and J by 0 bases. CDR3 nucleotides: TGTGCCAGCAGCCCCTGGACAGGAGTTAACTCTGGGGCCAACGTCCTGACTTTC. Translated, it gives CASSPWTGVNSGANVLTF.

The chain uses TRBV20-1 and TRBJ1-5; unclear D gene. This CDR3 is 15 amino acids long. Germline V gene lookup returns CDR1 DFQATT and CDR2 SNEGSKA (reference sequence). Trimming left V 4 bases short and J 0 bases short, with 13 bases between. CDR3 amino acids: CSATRGSDSNQPQHF. The CDR3 DNA sequence: TGCAGTGCTACCAGAGGAAGCGATAGCAATCAGCCCCAGCATTTT.

The V and J genes are TRBV20-1 and TRBJ2-2; TRBD2 matches at 7 bases. This CDR3 contains 16 residues. Germline CDR1 DFQATT, CDR2 SNEGSKA (reference sequence). J lost 4 bases, V lost 6 bases, and 14 bases had no gene match. CDR3 DNA sequence: TGCAGTGCGAGACCGCGGGAGCGGGTTGGCACCGGGGAGCTGTTTTTT. This sequence encodes CSARPRERVGTGELFF.

The gene calls are TRBV7-4 and TRBJ2-5; 7 nucleotides agree with TRBD1. This CDR3 has 15 amino acids. From germline, CDR1 is SGHVT and CDR2 SQSDAQ. V was clipped by 5 bases and J by 6 bases; unmatched bases: 12. The DNA for the CDR3 is TGTGCCAGCAGCGTAGGGATAGGGGGCTGGAAGACCCAGTACTTC. It translates to CASSVGIGGWKTQYF.

The chain is built from TRBV19 and TRBJ1-5; maybe TRBD1 (6 bases). CDR1 and CDR2 (germline): LNHDA, SQIVND (reference sequence). V shed 6 bases and J shed 2 bases, with 17 bases lying between them. The CDR3 runs 16 residues. The CDR3 region is CASSPGGAWGNQPQHF. For the CDR3, the DNA is TGTGCCAGTAGCCCCGGGGGGGCATGGGGCAATCAGCCCCAGCATTTT.

V is TRBV4-3 and J is TRBJ2-5, with TRBD2 as a possible D gene (5 bases). Trimming left V 0 bases short and J 3 bases short, with 8 bases between. Germline V gene data show CDR1 as LGHNA and CDR2 as YSLEER. The CDR3 totals 14 residues. The CDR3 DNA reads as TGCGCCAGCAGCCAAGAAACGGGGAAAGAGACCCAGTACTTC. It yields the protein CASSQETGKETQYF.

This chain uses TRBV12-3 or TRBV12-4 with TRBJ1-1; TRBD1 is a possible D gene (5 bases). The V and J ends lost 5 bases and 1 base respectively, with 11 bases between them. CDR3 length: 14 amino acids. The CDR3 sequence: CASSLGGGNTEAFF. CDR3 DNA sequence: TGTGCCAGCAGTCTTGGGGGGGGGAACACTGAAGCTTTCTTT.

This clonotype was counted only a few times. The chain has TRBV15 and TRBJ2-6, with D possibly TRBD2 on 6 matching bases. There are 17 residues in the CDR3. V lost 4 bases to trimming and J lost 0 bases, with 13 bases between them. Germline CDR1 is LNHNV and CDR2 is YYDKDF (reference sequence). CDR3 residues: CATSKYGGSSGANVLTF. The DNA of the CDR3 is TGTGCCACCAGCAAGTACGGGGGTAGCTCTGGGGCCAACGTCCTGACTTTC.

CDR3 in amino acids: CATKEGVVGQETQYF. The CDR3 nucleotides are TGTGCCACCAAGGAAGGGGTGGTAGGGCAAGAGACCCAGTACTTC. The chain has TRBV27 and TRBJ2-5, with D possibly matching TRBD1 (5 bases). CDR3 length: 15 amino acids. Germline values: CDR1 MNHEY, CDR2 SMNVEV (reference sequence). V was clipped by 10 bases and J by 2 bases, with 20 bases between them.

Note on this clonotype: At one end the junction does not follow the germline gene, possibly because of a read error. The CDR3 is CASSLAAFETQYF. The CDR3 coding sequence is TGTGCCAGCAGTTTAGCGGCGTTTGAGACCCAGTACTTC. The chain is built from TRBV7-2 and TRBJ2-5; D possibly corresponds to TRBD2 (6 bases). Looked up from germline, CDR1 is SGHTA and CDR2 is FQGNSA. The CDR3 has 13 residues.

The chain employs TRBV6-1 and TRBJ2-1; TRBD2 agrees at 8 bases. Unmatched junction bases numbered 6, after V lost 2 bases and J lost 6 bases. Germline CDR1 and CDR2: MNHNS and SASEGT. The CDR3 contains 15 residues. For the CDR3, the DNA is TGTGCCAGCAGTGAAAGGACTAGCAAGGGCAATGAGCAGTTCTTC. Its protein is CASSERTSKGNEQFF.

This clonotype showed up just a few times. This chain joins TRBV5-4 and TRBJ1-1; TRBD1 matches 7 bases. V was pared by 4 bases and J by 7 bases, with 13 bases of the junction left unmatched. The CDR3 consists of 15 residues. CDR1 and CDR2 (germline): SGHNT, YYREEE (reference sequence). The CDR3 sequence is CASSKILRGVGEAFF. In DNA, the CDR3 is TGTGCCAGCAGCAAGATCCTCAGGGGGGTAGGTGAAGCTTTCTTT.

The CDR3 reads CATSDVGGGWADTQYF. The CDR3 coding sequence is TGTGCCACCAGTGATGTCGGGGGGGGATGGGCAGATACGCAGTATTTT. This chain uses TRBV24-1 with TRBJ2-3, with TRBD2 matching 8 bases. V dropped 3 bases and J dropped 4; count of bases not matched to a gene: 8. The germline gives CDR1 KGHDR, CDR2 SFDVKD. CDR3 size: 16 residues.

This chain connects TRBV10-1 to TRBJ2-1; 11 positions match TRBD2. Germline V gene data show CDR1 as WNHNN and CDR2 as SYGVQD (reference sequence). Trimming removed 7 bases from V and 5 bases from J; junction bases left unmatched: 4. The CDR3 covers 14 residues. The CDR3 nucleotides read TGCGCCAGCAATATACTAGCGGGGGACAATGAGCAGTTCTTC. Translation: CASNILAGDNEQFF.

This sequence joins TRBV18 and TRBJ2-5; 9 bases line up with TRBD1. Trimming removed 1 base from V and 5 bases from J; junction bases left unmatched: 5. Germline values: CDR1 KGHSH, CDR2 LQKENI. The CDR3 has 15 amino acids. DNA of the CDR3: TGTGCCAGCTCACCACTTGACAGGGGGTACGAGACCCAGTACTTC. It codes for CASSPLDRGYETQYF.

V usage is TRBV7-2 and J usage is TRBJ1-1; D unclear. CDR1 is SGHTA, CDR2 FQGNSA, per germline. Deletions cut 2 bases from V and 3 bases from J, with 13 bases between. The CDR3 totals 15 residues. The CDR3 loop is CASSLNGSPYTEAFF. Written as DNA, the CDR3 is TGTGCCAGCAGCTTAAACGGCAGTCCCTACACTGAAGCTTTCTTT.

V is TRBV27 and J is TRBJ1-5; D remains ambiguous. CDR3 length: 12 residues. V lost 6 bases and J 7 bases, leaving 10 bases between the germline ends. The V gene's germline CDR1 is MNHEY and CDR2 SMNVEV (reference sequence). The DNA for the CDR3 is TGTGCCAGCAGGAAGGGAAACCAGCCCCAGCATTTT. Residues: CASRKGNQPQHF.

This clonotype was seen only once. This chain uses TRBV6-1 with TRBJ1-2; no clear D gene. The CDR3 contains 15 residues. With 6 bases removed from V and 3 bases from J, the gap between germline ends came to 17 bases. Germline-derived CDR1 and CDR2 are MNHNS and SASEGT. CDR3 DNA sequence: TGTGCCAGCAGACCGACGACTCTCCGACACTATGGCTACACCTTC. This translates into CASRPTTLRHYGYTF.

The chain combines TRBV12-3 or TRBV12-4 with TRBJ2-3; D is unclear. CDR3 length equals 12 residues. Trimming cost V 3 bases and J 4 bases, with 5 bases left between them. The CDR3 bases are TGTGCCAGCAGTTTGAATCCAGATACGCAGTATTTT. Its protein product is CASSLNPDTQYF.

This chain links TRBV6-2 or TRBV6-3 with TRBJ2-7; a possible D gene is TRBD2 (6 bases). Germline CDR1 MNHEY, CDR2 SVGEGT. V lost 6 bases, J lost 1 base, and 13 bases lay in between. This CDR3 is built from 14 residues. CDR3 in amino acids: CASSNGDFSYEQYF. The CDR3 DNA sequence: TGTGCCAGCAGCAACGGGGACTTTTCCTACGAGCAGTACTTC.